Presented here are 30 T cell receptor beta chains from one specimen sequenced in a study of shared clonotypes between healthy human individuals. TCRdb's copy holds only in-frame clones and misses some; the assay was immunoSEQ multiplex PCR. The top ten hold roughly 0.13% of the sample, which has some 2,400,000 clones, nearly 97% seen once. The sequenced material came from naive CD4+ T cells sorted from blood. Subset meaning: CD45RA+ positively selected. All receptors come from a young man in good health.

The rearrangement links TRBV2 to TRBJ1-5; D unresolved. The CDR3 length is 14 residues. The germline CDR1 and CDR2 sequences are SNHLY and FYNNEI. Trimming stripped 4 bases from V and 2 bases from J, with 9 bases between. The CDR3 is CASSVEGGNQPQHF. The CDR3 DNA follows: TGTGCCAGCAGTGTTGAGGGAGGCAATCAGCCCCAGCATTTT.

The chain is built from TRBV12-5 and TRBJ1-1; TRBD1 agrees at 8 bases. Trimming took 1 base from V and 5 from J; bases not matched to a gene: 6. Germline assignment: CDR1 LGHNT and CDR2 FRNRAP. The CDR3 runs to 15 residues. The CDR3 sequence is CASGLGTGPGTEAFF. In DNA, the CDR3 is TGTGCTAGTGGTTTGGGGACAGGGCCGGGGACTGAAGCTTTCTTT.

The chain couples TRBV7-9 to TRBJ1-2; D uncertain. Germline-derived CDR1 and CDR2 are SEHNR and FQNEAQ (reference sequence). V lost 5 bases, J lost 8 bases, and 15 bases lay in between. CDR3 length: 13 residues. The CDR3 here is CASSRIERVGYTF. In nucleotides, the CDR3 is TGTGCCAGCAGCCGGATAGAGCGGGTCGGCTACACCTTC. Drawing the rest from reference TRBV7-9 and TRBJ1-2, the complete variable domain is DTGVSQNPRHKITKRGQNVTFRCDPISEHNRLYWYRQTLGQGPEFLTYFQNEAQLEKSRLLSDRFSAERPKGSFSTLEIQRTEQGDSAMYLCASSRIERVGYTFGSGTRLTVV.

The J gene is TRBJ1-5, the V gene TRBV6-4, with 7 bases fitting TRBD1. The CDR3 spans 15 residues. The germline V gene encodes CDR1 MRHNA and CDR2 SNTAGT. V dropped 3 bases and J dropped 5; count of bases not matched to a gene: 7. DNA for the CDR3: TGTGCCAGCAGTGAAGAAGGGGGCGGTCATCAGCCCCAGCATTTT. Protein product: CASSEEGGGHQPQHF.

Comments on this clone: Additional DNA sequences in this sample encode the identical CDR3. This CDR3 is CAWSVGSNTEAFF. The CDR3 DNA reads TGTGCCTGGAGTGTGGGCAGTAACACTGAAGCTTTCTTT. V usage is TRBV30 and J usage is TRBJ1-1, with D hard to call. The CDR3 extends over 13 amino acids. Per the germline V gene, CDR1 is GTSNPN and CDR2 is SVGIG (reference sequence). Trimming pared 0 bases from V and 2 bases from J, leaving 7 bases between.

The rearrangement links TRBV30 to TRBJ1-4, with no clear D. There are 15 residues in the CDR3. Germline lookup yields CDR1 GTSNPN and CDR2 SVGIG (reference sequence). V gave up 4 bases and J gave up 0 bases, with 12 bases separating them. In DNA form, the CDR3 reads TGTGCCTGGACTACTACTCGGGCAACTAATGAAAAACTGTTTTTT. Translating it yields CAWTTTRATNEKLFF.

In DNA form, the CDR3 reads TGTGCCAGCAGACCGGGGCTGCCCGTCTCCGAGCAGTACTTC. It specifies CASRPGLPVSEQYF. This rearrangement joins TRBV2 to TRBJ2-7; D may be TRBD1 or TRBD2 (5 bases each). The CDR3 runs 14 residues. Looked up from germline, CDR1 is SNHLY and CDR2 is FYNNEI. Between the trimmed V and J ends, which lost 6 bases and 6 bases, there was a span of 18 bases.

This chain uses TRBV5-6 with TRBJ2-4; D is unclear. V was pared by 4 bases and J by 1 base, with 15 bases between. This CDR3 region has 16 residues. The germline V gene has CDR1 SGHDT and CDR2 YYEEEE. The CDR3 is CASSGLTFGAKNIQYF. CDR3 DNA sequence: TGTGCCAGCAGCGGCCTCACCTTTGGGGCCAAAAACATTCAGTACTTC.

This CDR3 reads CASSLAKRGAGDTQYF. In DNA form, the CDR3 reads TGCGCCAGCAGCTTGGCCAAGCGGGGGGCCGGAGATACGCAGTATTTT. The gene calls are TRBV5-1 and TRBJ2-3, with 9 nucleotides matching TRBD2. The CDR3 contains 16 residues. Germline assignment: CDR1 SGHRS and CDR2 YFSETQ. V shed 0 bases and J 5 bases; nucleotides not matched to a gene: 7.

This clone was detected only once. The rearrangement uses TRBV7-9 and TRBJ2-5; TRBD2 agrees at 9 bases. This CDR3 has 16 residues. The J segment lost 3 bases and the V segment lost 1 base, leaving 6 bases of the junction unmatched. Germline assignment: CDR1 SEHNR and CDR2 FQNEAQ (reference sequence). This chain's CDR3 is CASSLGSGSSEETQYF. The CDR3 DNA is TGTGCCAGCAGCTTAGGTAGCGGGAGTTCTGAAGAGACCCAGTACTTC.

Comment on this clone: This sample also contains other DNA sequences that code for the same CDR3. The chain is built from TRBV5-1 and TRBJ1-1, with D possibly TRBD1 on 6 matching bases. Trimming removed 4 bases from V and 1 base from J, with 11 bases in between. In germline, CDR1 is SGHRS, CDR2 YFSETQ. This CDR3 is 14 amino acids long. Written as DNA, the CDR3 is TGCGCCAGCAGCCCGGGGACAAAGAACACTGAAGCTTTCTTT. Encoded protein: CASSPGTKNTEAFF.

The chain couples TRBV28 to TRBJ1-1; D is unresolved. CDR3 length: 13 residues. The V end lost 7 bases, the J end lost 8 bases, and 17 bases lay between the germline ends. Looked up from germline, CDR1 is MDHEN and CDR2 is SYDVKM. In DNA, the CDR3 is TGTGCCAGCACCCCCCGGTCGACGGCGGAAGCTTTCTTT. Residues: CASTPRSTAEAFF. The full variable domain, its missing parts supplied by reference TRBV28 and TRBJ1-1, is DVKVTQSSRYLVKRTGEKVFLECVQDMDHENMFWYRQDPGLGLRLIYFSYDVKMKEKGDIPEGYSVSREKKERFSLILESASTNQTSMYLCASTPRSTAEAFFGQGTRLTVV.

As concerns this clone: The sample carries other DNA sequences with the same CDR3. The CDR3 DNA is TGTGCCAGCAGCCCCAGGGGGGGCACTGAAGCTTTCTTT. Protein product: CASSPRGGTEAFF. V gene TRBV7-9 combines with J gene TRBJ1-1; TRBD1 matches 7 bases. Germline-derived CDR1 and CDR2 are SEHNR and FQNEAQ (reference sequence). This CDR3 has 13 amino acids. V was clipped by 5 bases and J by 4 bases; unmatched bases: 4.

A note on this clone: Other DNA sequences from this sample encode an identical CDR3 as well. The chain is built from TRBV18 and TRBJ1-5, with TRBD1 as a possible D gene (5 bases). V was cut by 6 bases and J by 5 bases, with 11 bases left in between. Germline V gene lookup returns CDR1 KGHSH and CDR2 LQKENI. The CDR3 is made up of 13 amino acids. CDR3 bases: TGTGCCAGCTCCCGCACGGGGGATCAGCCCCAGCATTTT. It encodes CASSRTGDQPQHF.

Notes on this clone: The sample has other DNA sequences that encode this CDR3 too. The chain employs TRBV10-3 and TRBJ1-1; D remains unclear. Germline V lookup: CDR1 ENHRY, CDR2 SYGVKD. V was trimmed by 2 bases and J by 4 bases, leaving 5 bases between them. The CDR3 is made up of 12 amino acids. The CDR3 here is CAISEVATEAFF. CDR3 DNA: TGTGCCATCAGTGAGGTGGCCACTGAAGCTTTCTTT.

The chain has TRBV5-1 and TRBJ2-7; D is possibly TRBD2 (6 bases). Trimming pared 3 bases from V and 1 base from J, leaving 17 bases between. Germline V lookup: CDR1 SGHRS, CDR2 YFSETQ. The CDR3 is made up of 16 amino acids. CDR3 sequence: CASSWPASGPSYEQYF. The CDR3 DNA is TGCGCCAGCAGCTGGCCTGCCAGCGGGCCTTCCTACGAGCAGTACTTC.

The chain carries TRBV12-5 and TRBJ2-5; TRBD1 matches at 8 bases. V was clipped by 5 bases and J by 1 base; unmatched bases: 6. Germline V gene lookup returns CDR1 LGHNT and CDR2 FRNRAP. The CDR3 contains 15 residues. The CDR3 DNA sequence: TGTGCTAGTGGTACCCTGGACAGGGTCCAAGAGACCCAGTACTTC. It is translated as CASGTLDRVQETQYF.

This clone was counted a few times. The rearrangement uses TRBV18 and TRBJ1-2; no firm D call. With 0 bases removed from V and 4 bases from J, the gap between germline ends came to 9 bases. Per germline, CDR1 KGHSH and CDR2 LQKENI. The CDR3 runs 14 residues. CDR3 DNA: TGTGCCAGCTCACCACCAGCAGGTATCTATGGCTACACCTTC. Its protein product is CASSPPAGIYGYTF.

With regard to this clone: The same CDR3 is also encoded by other DNA sequences in this sample. This chain links TRBV9 with TRBJ2-5; 7 nucleotides line up with TRBD2. In germline, CDR1 is SGDLS, CDR2 YYNGEE. The CDR3 contains 15 residues. The V gene end was trimmed by 0 bases and the J gene end by 5 bases; junction bases not matched to a gene: 7. This CDR3 is CASSVGGSSGETQYF. The DNA for the CDR3 is TGTGCCAGCAGCGTAGGAGGGTCTAGCGGCGAGACCCAGTACTTC.

The chain uses TRBV18 and TRBJ2-5; TRBD2 matches at 13 bases. There are 17 residues in the CDR3. Per germline, CDR1 KGHSH and CDR2 LQKENI. After removal of 2 bases from V and 0 bases from J, the junction contained 3 bases not matched to a gene. The chain's CDR3 is CASSPGLAGVYQETQYF. The CDR3 bases are TGTGCCAGCTCACCAGGACTAGCGGGGGTGTACCAAGAGACCCAGTACTTC.

The chain carries TRBV6-1 and TRBJ2-7; 8 bases agree with TRBD2. Trimming cost V 1 base and J 7 bases; bases outside gene matches: 9. The CDR3 loop spans 15 amino acids. Per germline, CDR1 MNHNS and CDR2 SASEGT. As DNA, the CDR3 is TGTGCCAGCAGTGAAGTGGGACTAGTATTAGGGGAGCAGTACTTC. It codes for CASSEVGLVLGEQYF.

The J gene is TRBJ2-5, the V gene TRBV9, with TRBD2 matching 8 bases. Germline V gene data show CDR1 as SGDLS and CDR2 as YYNGEE. The J segment lost 5 bases and the V segment lost 1 base, leaving 4 bases of the junction unmatched. The CDR3 is 14 amino acids. The CDR3 bases are TGTGCCAGCAGCGTAATCGGGAGGGCGGAGACCCAGTACTTC. Its protein is CASSVIGRAETQYF.

Comment on this clone: The sample has other DNA sequences that encode this CDR3 too. The gene calls are TRBV18 and TRBJ2-7; D is unresolved. The CDR3 spans 13 residues. Germline CDR1 and CDR2: KGHSH and LQKENI. Trimming left V 5 bases short and J 3 bases short, with 11 bases between. CDR3 amino acids: CASSLSLSYEQYF. CDR3 nucleotide sequence: TGTGCCAGCTCATTAAGTCTGAGCTACGAGCAGTACTTC.

This chain uses TRBV5-4 with TRBJ2-2; 8 positions agree with TRBD1. Trimming removed 4 bases from V and 3 bases from J; junction bases left unmatched: 5. CDR1 and CDR2 from the germline V gene are SGHNT and YYREEE (reference sequence). The CDR3 runs to 15 residues. CDR3 coding DNA: TGTGCCAGCAGCCGAAACAGGGGGGACACCGGGGAGCTGTTTTTT. Protein product: CASSRNRGDTGELFF.

This chain joins TRBV7-6 and TRBJ1-5; TRBD1 is a possible D gene (5 bases). CDR1 and CDR2 (germline): SGHVS, FNYEAQ. There are 14 residues in the CDR3. V gave up 0 bases and J gave up 3 bases, with 6 bases separating them. DNA for the CDR3: TGTGCCAGCAGCTTAGCAGGGGCCAATCAGCCCCAGCATTTT. Translated, it gives CASSLAGANQPQHF.

The CDR3 reads CASSPERGDMGEQYF. Here the CDR3 DNA reads TGTGCCAGCTCACCGGAGAGAGGGGATATGGGCGAGCAGTACTTC. This chain joins TRBV18 and TRBJ2-7; D possibly matches TRBD1 or TRBD2 (5 bases each). The CDR3 is 15 amino acids. Trimming cost V 3 bases and J 6 bases, with 18 bases left between them. CDR1 is KGHSH and CDR2 is LQKENI in the germline V gene.

The genes are TRBV5-1 and TRBJ1-2, with 7 bases aligning to TRBD1. Germline V lookup: CDR1 SGHRS, CDR2 YFSETQ. The CDR3 runs to 16 residues. The ends lost 2 bases at V and 4 bases at J; junction bases unmatched: 11. CDR3 region: CASSFGDRDRVYGYTF. For the CDR3, the DNA is TGCGCCAGCAGCTTCGGGGACCGGGACAGAGTCTATGGCTACACCTTC.

This chain uses TRBV21-1 with TRBJ2-3; the table's D gene call, TRBD2, was not cross checked with the DNA. TRBV21-1 is classified as a pseudogene. This CDR3 has 17 amino acids. The CDR3 DNA is TGTGCCAGCAGCAAGGGCAGCGGGGGGGCAATCACAGATACGCAGTATTTT. It is translated as CASSKGSGGAITDTQYF.

The V call is TRBV4-1, the J call TRBJ1-5; a weak D match, TRBD1 (5 bases). The germline V gene has CDR1 MGHRA and CDR2 YSYEKL. The CDR3 covers 16 residues. Trimming removed 4 bases from V and 0 bases from J, with 13 bases in between. The DNA for the CDR3 is TGCGCCAGCAGCCTCAGTTCTAGGGGTAGCAATCAGCCCCAGCATTTT. This translates into CASSLSSRGSNQPQHF.

The chain links TRBV4-1 to TRBJ2-1; 14 bases match TRBD2. The CDR3 runs to 15 residues. The V and J ends lost 3 bases and 9 bases, in that order; junction bases with no gene match: 4. The germline CDR1 and CDR2 sequences are MGHRA and YSYEKL. CDR3 in DNA: TGCGCCAGCAGCCAGTTGACTAGCGGGAGGGGTGAGCAGTTCTTC. Translation: CASSQLTSGRGEQFF.